The subject of this entry is one T cell receptor beta chain. Its antigen target is currently unknown. Base-call qualities are not available, and no considerably larger clone is one nucleotide away. The data are from a study of control samples from healthy donors and cancer patients (dated by TCRdb to 2018 to 2020). Based on the germline V gene (reference sequence), the CDR1 and CDR2 sequences are SEHNR and FQNEAQ. V is pruned by 1 base and J by 1 base, leaving 10 bases of the junction without a gene match. From the cysteine through the phenylalanine, the CDR3 covers 18 amino acids. The entry retains the CDR3 DNA only, 54 bases that are in frame from base 1. Libraries were constructed by the immunoSEQ multiplex PCR assay. TCRdb limited this immuneACCESS table to in-frame rearrangements with V and J called. A share of clones is missing; checked studies link under half to unresolved V genes, and the rest is unexplained. The sample table holds about 150,000 clones, of which over 90% were seen once. Jointly, the top ten make up 2% to 2.5% of the sample.

Source material: blood. This chain is built from TRBV7-9 and TRBJ2-5; 9 central nucleotides agree with TRBD2. The clonotype originates from a middle-aged man in good health. The DNA sequence is as follows: TGTGCCAGCAGCTTAGTTAATTGGCGGGAGGGATTCCAAGAGACCCAGTACTTC. This yields the protein CASSLVNWREGFQETQYF.